The next 10 T cell receptor beta chains were all read from a single sample in a study of cytomegalovirus exposure and HLA in healthy donors. The PCR had 60 Vbeta and 13 Jbeta primers. Using immunoSEQ multiplex PCR, the repertoire was profiled, and TCRdb retains in-frame clones only, with some absent. The table lists about 200,000 clones, 79% of them singletons. Sequencing used PBMCs. The receptors were sampled from a man aged 45-60 years in good health and CMV-seronegative.

The gene calls are TRBV5-1 and TRBJ1-2; TRBD1 might be the D (6 bases). Between the trimmed V and J ends, which lost 4 bases and 0 bases, there was a span of 16 bases. The CDR3 spans 16 residues. Germline CDR1 reads SGHRS; CDR2 reads YFSETQ. CDR3 in DNA: TGCGCCAGCAGCCCCGTCGGGGGGGCTGCTAACTATGGCTACACCTTC. It yields the protein CASSPVGGAANYGYTF.

The CDR3 bases are TGTGCCAGCAGTCGACAGGGGATGAACTATGGCTACACCTTC. Its protein is CASSRQGMNYGYTF. The chain has TRBV28 and TRBJ1-2; the match to TRBD1 covers 8 bases. CDR3 length equals 14 residues. The V segment lost 5 bases and the J segment 2 bases; nucleotides outside the gene matches: 4. Germline-derived CDR1 and CDR2 are MDHEN and SYDVKM.

This clone was seen only a few times. The chain recombines TRBV9 with TRBJ2-7; D is possibly TRBD1 (6 bases). Germline CDR1 is SGDLS and CDR2 is YYNGEE. The CDR3 is 13 residues long. Trimming removed 4 bases at V and 0 bases at J, with 8 bases between. CDR3 bases: TGTGCCAGCAGCTCGGACAGCTCCTACGAGCAGTACTTC. Translated: CASSSDSSYEQYF.

V is TRBV7-8 and J is TRBJ2-7, with D perhaps TRBD1 (5 bases). This CDR3 comprises 15 residues. Looked up from germline, CDR1 is SGHVS and CDR2 is FQNEAQ. The V end was cut by 5 bases, the J end by 3 bases, with 17 bases between. Here the CDR3 reads CASSESLQASYEQYF. DNA for the CDR3: TGTGCCAGCAGCGAATCTTTACAGGCGAGCTACGAGCAGTACTTC.

The rearrangement uses TRBV5-7 and TRBJ2-3; 7 bases are a match to TRBD2. TRBV5-7 is an ORF, with its function uncertain. The CDR3 extends over 17 amino acids. J gave up 1 base and V 3 bases, and 11 bases lay outside the gene matches. CDR3 DNA sequence: TGTGCCAGCAGCTGGGGATGGGCTAGCGGAGGCACAGATACGCAGTATTTT. Translating it yields CASSWGWASGGTDTQYF.

Only one count was recorded for this clone. The V gene is TRBV7-3, the J gene TRBJ1-1; D is undetermined. Germline V gene sequence: CDR1 SGHTA, CDR2 FQGTGA. The V and J ends lost 4 bases and 5 bases respectively, with 11 bases between them. This CDR3 has 13 residues. The CDR3 reads CASSSTPGTEAFF. CDR3 bases: TGTGCCAGCAGCTCCACCCCGGGTACTGAAGCTTTCTTT.

This sequence joins TRBV5-1 and TRBJ2-7, with 10 bases identical to TRBD1. V gave up 4 bases and J gave up 5 bases; unmatched junction bases: 9. Germline CDR1 and CDR2: SGHRS and YFSETQ. The length of the CDR3 is 15 residues. CDR3 sequence (DNA): TGCGCCAGCAGCCCTCGGGACAGGGGAGGTCACGAGCAGTACTTC. Amino acid sequence: CASSPRDRGGHEQYF. The full variable domain, rest sourced from reference TRBV5-1 and TRBJ2-7, is KAGVTQTPRYLIKTRGQQVTLSCSPISGHRSVSWYQQTPGQGLQFLFEYFSETQRNKGNFPGRFSGRQFSNSRSEMNVSTLELGDSALYLCASSPRDRGGHEQYFGPGTRLTVT.

V and J are TRBV30 and TRBJ2-7; 11 bases agree with TRBD2. V lost 1 base to trimming and J lost 0 bases; unmatched junction nucleotides: 2. The CDR3 extends over 15 amino acids. Germline assignment: CDR1 GTSNPN and CDR2 SVGIG (reference sequence). The CDR3 nucleotides read TGTGCCTGGAGTGGCACTAGCGGGGGCTCCTACGAGCAGTACTTC. Its translation is CAWSGTSGGSYEQYF.

This chain uses TRBV9 with TRBJ1-3; TRBD1 matches at 7 bases. The CDR3 contains 14 residues. Germline lookup yields CDR1 SGDLS and CDR2 YYNGEE. Trimming at V came to 0 bases and at J to 5 bases, leaving 2 bases not matched to a gene. The CDR3 sequence is CASSVGRGRNTIYF. The CDR3 bases are TGTGCCAGCAGCGTAGGGAGGGGGCGAAACACCATATATTTT.

The J gene is TRBJ2-1, the V gene TRBV1; the DNA was not compared with TRBD2, the D call given in the table. TRBV1 is labeled a pseudogene. There are 17 residues in the CDR3. The CDR3 is CTSSLMAPGLAYNEQFF. CDR3 in DNA: TGCACCAGCAGCCTAATGGCACCGGGACTAGCCTACAATGAGCAGTTCTTC.